This T cell receptor (beta chain) was sequenced in a study of identical twins. This CDR3 spans 11 amino acids. The V end was cut by 6 bases, the J end by 5 bases, with 6 bases between. Unique molecular identifiers were present on cDNA, and template switching added a universal primer site. TCRdb recomputed calls from the 5' RACE reads with MiXCR, one row per CDR3 protein. In the table there are about 190,000 distinct CDR3 sequences, more than 15% of which are singletons. A further study also used this sample, focusing on T cells expressing NK-cell markers. Per that paper: Within the sequenced cohort of eight donors, seven exhibited HCMV seropositivity and one was seronegative.

This receptor was taken from a woman aged 18-29 years in good health. The rearrangement joins TRBV12-3 or TRBV12-4 to TRBJ2-3; D gene ambiguous. The source material was CD8+ T cells sorted from blood. CDR3 DNA sequence: TGTGCCAGCAGCGATGTAGATACGCAGTATTTT. This encodes CASSDVDTQYF.